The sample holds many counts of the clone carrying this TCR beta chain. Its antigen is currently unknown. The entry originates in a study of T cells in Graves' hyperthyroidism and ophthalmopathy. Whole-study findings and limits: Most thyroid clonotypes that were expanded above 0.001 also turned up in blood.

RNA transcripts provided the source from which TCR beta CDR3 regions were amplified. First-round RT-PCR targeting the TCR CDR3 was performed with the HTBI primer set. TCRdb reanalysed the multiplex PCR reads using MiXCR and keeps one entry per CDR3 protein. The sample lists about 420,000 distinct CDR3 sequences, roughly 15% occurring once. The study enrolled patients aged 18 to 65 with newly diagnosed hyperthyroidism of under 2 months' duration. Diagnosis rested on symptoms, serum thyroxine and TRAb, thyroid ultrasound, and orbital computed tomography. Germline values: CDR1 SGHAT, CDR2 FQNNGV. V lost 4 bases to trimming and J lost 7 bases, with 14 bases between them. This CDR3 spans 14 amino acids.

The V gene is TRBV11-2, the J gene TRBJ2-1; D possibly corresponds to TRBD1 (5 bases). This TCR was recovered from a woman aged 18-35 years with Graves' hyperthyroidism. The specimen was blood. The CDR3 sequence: CASSSLAGINEQFF. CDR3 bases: TGTGCCAGCAGCTCCTTGGCAGGGATAAATGAGCAGTTCTTC.